The clone carrying this T cell receptor beta chain has a handful of counts. The antigen is undetermined. This record belongs to a study of Graves' ophthalmopathy and Graves' hyperthyroidism. The sequenced template was RNA, covering the TCR beta CDR3 region. The first round was an RT-PCR with HTBI primers, and the second round was a multiplex PCR. TCRdb reprocessed the multiplex PCR reads via MiXCR and lists one record per CDR3 protein. This sample yields more than 1,000,000 distinct CDR3 sequences, of which less than 45% are seen a single time; 8.5% to 14% belongs to the top ten. This CDR3 comprises 14 residues. CDR1 SQVTM and CDR2 ANQGSEA come from the germline V gene. V shed 6 bases and J shed 0 bases, with 14 bases lying between them. Regarding the study as a whole: Ophthalmopathy progression was predicted with about 67% sensitivity and about 72% specificity. A model built from 13 signatures distinguished ophthalmopathy from stable hyperthyroidism with roughly 85% sensitivity and about 80% specificity.

The sequence was obtained from an adult man with Graves' hyperthyroidism. The rearrangement uses TRBV29-1 and TRBJ1-2; no clear D. Source material: peripheral blood or thyroid tissue (not recorded which). Here the CDR3 reads CSVQNRPTNYGYTF. As DNA, the CDR3 is TGCAGCGTCCAGAACCGTCCGACTAACTATGGCTACACCTTC.